Below are 27 T cell receptor beta chains sequenced from a single sample in a study of early T cells in non-severe SARS-CoV-2 infection (dated by TCRdb to the early 2020s). The library came from 5' RACE. The run used a NextSeq 500. TCRdb reprocessed the public reads (quality trimming at Q25 with fastp, clone calling with MiXCR) and kept in-frame beta chains. Entries are consolidated by CDR3 protein sequence, retaining the most common genes and DNA. In all, the sample holds approximately 35,000 distinct CDR3 sequences, and 5.7% of those were seen once. The ten most abundant clones make up 5% to 6.5% of the sample. Sequencing input: whole blood. The receptors were sampled from an adult who was a healthcare worker with PCR-confirmed SARS-CoV-2 infection or an uninfected control (not recorded which).

The chain is built from TRBV4-2 and TRBJ2-7; the match to TRBD2 covers 7 bases. J was trimmed by 4 bases and V by 4 bases; bases with no gene match: 10. Per germline, CDR1 LGHNA and CDR2 YNFKEQ. CDR3 size: 15 residues. CDR3 in DNA: TGTGCCAGCAGCCCACGGGGGGACCTGGGGTACGAGCAGTACTTC. This encodes CASSPRGDLGYEQYF.

This chain links TRBV5-1 with TRBJ1-1; the D is unclear. Germline CDR1 SGHRS, CDR2 YFSETQ. Trimming left V 2 bases short and J 0 bases short, with 14 bases between. This CDR3 region has 16 residues. The CDR3: CASSFRNGHMNTEAFF. The CDR3 region has the DNA TGCGCCAGCAGCTTTAGAAATGGGCACATGAACACTGAAGCTTTCTTT.

This clonotype was observed at least ten times. This chain connects TRBV25-1 to TRBJ2-1; 10 nucleotides agree with TRBD2. This CDR3 contains 16 residues. The germline CDR1 and CDR2 sequences are MGHDK and SYGVNS. V was clipped by 4 bases and J by 4 bases; unmatched bases: 7. CDR3 bases: TGTGCCAGCAGTGGGAGCGGGAGGGCTGGGTACAATGAGCAGTTCTTC. This codes for CASSGSGRAGYNEQFF.

This clonotype showed up just once. The chain uses TRBV5-1 and TRBJ2-4, with a tentative D call TRBD2 (5 bases). Germline V gene data show CDR1 as SGHRS and CDR2 as YFSETQ. V shed 0 bases and J shed 10 bases, with 11 bases lying between them. This CDR3 contains 13 residues. CDR3: CASSLDGLGIQYF. The CDR3 coding sequence is TGCGCCAGCAGCTTGGACGGACTGGGGATTCAGTACTTC.

The sample holds many counts of this clonotype. The chain uses TRBV9 and TRBJ1-3, with D possibly matching TRBD1 (5 bases). V was shortened by 0 bases and J by 2 bases, with 6 bases between the two germline ends. The CDR3 spans 14 residues. Germline CDR1 reads SGDLS; CDR2 reads YYNGEE. The CDR3 nucleotides read TGTGCCAGCAGCGTAGCGACAGCTGGAAACACCATATATTTT. It is translated as CASSVATAGNTIYF.

This clonotype occurred many times. The chain combines TRBV7-2 with TRBJ2-1; 8 bases line up with TRBD1. The CDR3 totals 13 residues. V lost 4 bases and J lost 12; bases outside the gene matches: 8. Germline V gene data show CDR1 as SGHTA and CDR2 as FQGNSA. CDR3 region: CASSSVDRVTQFF. CDR3 bases: TGTGCCAGCAGCTCTGTGGACAGGGTTACGCAGTTCTTC. Combining the CDR3 with reference TRBV7-2 and TRBJ2-1 gives the whole variable domain GAGVSQSPSNKVTEKGKDVELRCDPISGHTALYWYRQSLGQGLEFLIYFQGNSAPDKSGLPSDRFSAERTGGSVSTLTIQRTQQEDSAVYLCASSSVDRVTQFFGPGTRLTVL.

This clonotype was observed many times. The genes are TRBV20-1 and TRBJ2-1; the D is unclear. V shed 3 bases and J shed 0 bases, with 6 bases lying between them. CDR3 length: 13 residues. Germline CDR1 is DFQATT and CDR2 is SNEGSKA (reference sequence). The CDR3 spells CSASGYSYNEQFF. CDR3 in DNA: TGCAGTGCTAGCGGATACTCCTACAATGAGCAGTTCTTC.

This clonotype was detected many times. This chain's CDR3 is CATETTGGARSGYTF. The CDR3 bases are TGTGCCACCGAGACTACAGGGGGCGCGAGGTCTGGCTACACCTTC. The chain couples TRBV19 to TRBJ1-2; TRBD1 matches at 9 bases. The CDR3 is 15 residues long. Germline-derived CDR1 and CDR2 are LNHDA and SQIVND (reference sequence). Trimming removed 10 bases from V and 7 bases from J; junction bases left unmatched: 16.

This clonotype was observed at least ten times. The chain uses TRBV29-1 and TRBJ1-3; D may be TRBD1 (6 bases). V was shortened by 4 bases and J by 6 bases, with 13 bases between the two germline ends. The CDR3 is 13 amino acids. The germline V gene has CDR1 SQVTM and CDR2 ANQGSEA. The CDR3 protein is CSVVPGQKNTIYF. The DNA for the CDR3 is TGCAGCGTTGTCCCGGGACAAAAAAACACCATATATTTT.

This clonotype was seen many times. This rearrangement joins TRBV29-1 to TRBJ2-1; D tentatively fits TRBD1 or TRBD2 (6 bases each). The CDR3 is 16 amino acids. CDR1 SQVTM and CDR2 ANQGSEA come from the germline V gene. V was cut by 5 bases and J by 0 bases, with 17 bases left in between. CDR3 nucleotide sequence: TGCAGCGTTCGGGGGCGTAGGCTCCCCTCCTACAATGAGCAGTTCTTC. Translating it yields CSVRGRRLPSYNEQFF.

This clonotype has just a few counts. V is TRBV12-3 or TRBV12-4 and J is TRBJ1-5; D is perhaps TRBD1 (5 bases). The CDR3 runs 13 residues. Trimming left V 8 bases short and J 5 bases short, with 13 bases between. CDR3 in DNA: TGTGCCAGCTCAGGGCTTGGGGATCAGCCCCAGCATTTT. This encodes CASSGLGDQPQHF.

This clonotype was seen only a few times. This rearrangement joins TRBV15 to TRBJ2-3, with D hard to call. Trimming cost V 0 bases and J 2 bases, with 9 bases left between them. Germline values: CDR1 LNHNV, CDR2 YYDKDF (reference sequence). This CDR3 comprises 15 residues. In DNA, the CDR3 is TGTGCCACCAGCAGAGATCGGGTCTACACAGATACGCAGTATTTT. Translated, it gives CATSRDRVYTDTQYF.

The table lists this clonotype with many counts. The chain couples TRBV5-1 to TRBJ1-4; D gene ambiguous. CDR3 size: 14 residues. The ends were cut back, 1 base at V and 3 bases at J, with 7 bases in the middle. The germline CDR1 and CDR2 sequences are SGHRS and YFSETQ. DNA for the CDR3: TGCGCCAGCAGCTTGTCGCAGGCTAATGAAAAACTGTTTTTT. It codes for CASSLSQANEKLFF.

This clonotype was seen at least ten times. This chain links TRBV27 with TRBJ2-7, with 9 bases fitting TRBD1. Germline assignment: CDR1 MNHEY and CDR2 SMNVEV (reference sequence). V dropped 5 bases and J dropped 0; count of bases not matched to a gene: 5. The CDR3 extends over 15 amino acids. The CDR3 loop reads CASSPGTGFSYEQYF. The DNA of the CDR3 is TGTGCCAGCAGTCCCGGGACAGGGTTCTCCTACGAGCAGTACTTC.

This clonotype has ten or more counts. V usage is TRBV5-1 and J usage is TRBJ2-1; 10 bases agree with TRBD2. Looked up from germline, CDR1 is SGHRS and CDR2 is YFSETQ. The ends lost 4 bases at V and 9 bases at J; junction bases unmatched: 13. The CDR3 sequence is 16 residues long. CDR3 region: CASSPLTSGILGEQFF. DNA of the CDR3: TGCGCCAGCAGCCCCCTAACTAGCGGGATATTGGGTGAGCAGTTCTTC. Looking up the rest from reference TRBV5-1 and TRBJ2-1 gives the full variable domain: KAGVTQTPRYLIKTRGQQVTLSCSPISGHRSVSWYQQTPGQGLQFLFEYFSETQRNKGNFPGRFSGRQFSNSRSEMNVSTLELGDSALYLCASSPLTSGILGEQFFGPGTRLTVL.

This clonotype was observed at least ten times. As DNA, the CDR3 is TGTGCCAGCAGCCAGGACAGGGGCTACGAGCAGTACGTC. Translating gives CASSQDRGYEQYV. The chain has TRBV13 and TRBJ2-7; 9 bases are a match to TRBD1. J was trimmed by 3 bases and V by 5 bases; bases with no gene match: 2. There are 13 residues in the CDR3. Germline CDR1 and CDR2: PRHDT and FYEKMQ (reference sequence).

This clonotype occurred many times. The chain links TRBV19 to TRBJ2-1, with D unclear. Germline loops: CDR1 LNHDA, CDR2 SQIVND (reference sequence). The CDR3 is 14 residues long. V dropped 3 bases and J dropped 5 bases, with 11 bases sitting between them. CDR3 in DNA: TGTGCCAGTAGTATTCCCCTTCCCCACAATGAGCAGTTCTTC. Translation gives CASSIPLPHNEQFF.

About this clonotype: A read error is possible here, since a much larger clone lies one base away. CDR3 sequence reads: CSAREEGMNTEASF. CDR3 DNA: TGCAGTGCTAGGGAAGAGGGCATGAACACTGAAGCTTCCTTT. The V call is TRBV20-1, the J call TRBJ1-1, with D unresolved. Germline V gives CDR1 DFQATT, CDR2 SNEGSKA (reference sequence). The CDR3 covers 14 residues.

As to this clonotype: With a much larger clone just one base away, this may be a read error. This sequence joins TRBV6-5 and TRBJ1-4; no reliable D call. This CDR3 is 10 amino acids long. Germline values: CDR1 MNHEY, CDR2 SVGAGI. CDR3 sequence reads: CATFNEKLLF. The CDR3 DNA follows: TGTGCCACCTTTAATGAAAAACTGTTATTT.

This clonotype was seen many times. The V and J genes are TRBV7-2 and TRBJ2-7; D gene uncertain. V dropped 4 bases and J dropped 0 bases, with 4 bases sitting between them. CDR3 length: 12 residues. The germline gives CDR1 SGHTA, CDR2 FQGNSA. In DNA, the CDR3 is TGTGCCAGCAGCTCGAGCTCCTACGAGCAGTACGTC. Amino acids: CASSSSSYEQYV.

This clonotype was seen only a few times. The V gene is TRBV30, the J gene TRBJ2-1; 8 nucleotides agree with TRBD2. The CDR3 extends over 15 amino acids. Germline CDR1 is GTSNPN and CDR2 is SVGIG (reference sequence). The junction had 5 bases not matched to a gene; V was cut back by 4 bases and J by 0 bases. In DNA form, the CDR3 reads TGTGCCTGGAATCCGAGCGGGAGCTCCTACAATGAGCAGTTCTTC. This translates into CAWNPSGSSYNEQFF.

This clonotype was detected ten times or more. The chain links TRBV27 to TRBJ2-5, with 8 bases that match TRBD1. The V and J ends lost 4 bases and 2 bases, in that order; junction bases with no gene match: 3. Germline-derived CDR1 and CDR2 are MNHEY and SMNVEV (reference sequence). The length of the CDR3 is 14 residues. CDR3 DNA sequence: TGTGCCAGCAGTTCACAGGGGGGTCAAGAGACCCAGTACTTC. Translating it yields CASSSQGGQETQYF.

This clonotype was picked up many times. The rearrangement uses TRBV6-2 or TRBV6-3 and TRBJ2-3; 8 bases map to TRBD2. V lost 6 bases to trimming and J lost 2 bases; unmatched junction nucleotides: 10. The V gene's germline CDR1 is MNHEY and CDR2 SVGEGT. The CDR3 has 16 amino acids. In nucleotides, the CDR3 is TGTGCCAGCAGGCCTCGACTAGCGACACCCACAGATACGCAGTATTTT. Its translation: CASRPRLATPTDTQYF.

This clonotype appeared many times. The rearrangement uses TRBV6-5 and TRBJ2-5; weak D call: TRBD2 (5 bases). V dropped 0 bases and J dropped 2 bases, with 7 bases sitting between them. The CDR3 has 14 amino acids. From germline, CDR1 is MNHEY and CDR2 SVGAGI. The CDR3 sequence is CASSYSTGQETQYF. CDR3 nucleotides: TGTGCCAGCAGTTACTCAACGGGGCAAGAGACCCAGTACTTC.

There are many counts of this clonotype. This rearrangement joins TRBV11-2 to TRBJ2-1; D might be TRBD1 (6 bases). The length of the CDR3 is 15 residues. Germline V gives CDR1 SGHAT, CDR2 FQNNGV. The germline V and J ends were trimmed by 5 bases and 0 bases, with 11 bases remaining between them. CDR3 bases: TGTGCCAGCAGCCCGGACAGAAGCTCCTACAATGAGCAGTTCTTC. It yields the protein CASSPDRSSYNEQFF. Variable domain in full (rest from reference TRBV11-2 and TRBJ2-1): EAGVAQSPRYKIIEKRQSVAFWCNPISGHATLYWYQQILGQGPKLLIQFQNNGVVDDSQLPKDRFSAERLKGVDSTLKIQPAKLEDSAVYLCASSPDRSSYNEQFFGPGTRLTVL.

This chain uses TRBV30 with TRBJ2-2; D could derive from TRBD1 or TRBD2 (6 bases each). Germline V gives CDR1 GTSNPN, CDR2 SVGIG (reference sequence). The CDR3 runs to 15 residues. V dropped 0 bases and J dropped 2 bases, with 10 bases sitting between them. CDR3 sequence reads: CAWSVQGLNTGELFF. DNA of the CDR3: TGTGCCTGGAGTGTACAGGGACTCAACACCGGGGAGCTGTTTTTT.

In this sample, this clonotype turned up a few times. The chain links TRBV29-1 to TRBJ1-1; possibly TRBD1 for D (5 bases). V gave up 5 bases and J gave up 6 bases, with 10 bases separating them. Germline CDR1 is SQVTM and CDR2 is ANQGSEA. CDR3 length equals 11 residues. The CDR3 nucleotides are TGCAGCGTTAACGAGGGGCCTGAAGCTTTCTTT. This translates into CSVNEGPEAFF.